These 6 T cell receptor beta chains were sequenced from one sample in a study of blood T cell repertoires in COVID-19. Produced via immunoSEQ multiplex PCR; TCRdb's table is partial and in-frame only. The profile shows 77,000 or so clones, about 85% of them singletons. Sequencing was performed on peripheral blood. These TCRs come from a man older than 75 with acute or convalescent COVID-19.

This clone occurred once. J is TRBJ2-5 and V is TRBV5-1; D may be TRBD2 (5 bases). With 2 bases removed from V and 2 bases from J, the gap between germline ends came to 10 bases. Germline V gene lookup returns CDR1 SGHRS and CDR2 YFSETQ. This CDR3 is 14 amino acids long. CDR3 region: CASSLSWTQETQYF. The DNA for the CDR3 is TGCGCCAGCAGCTTATCGTGGACTCAAGAGACCCAGTACTTC.

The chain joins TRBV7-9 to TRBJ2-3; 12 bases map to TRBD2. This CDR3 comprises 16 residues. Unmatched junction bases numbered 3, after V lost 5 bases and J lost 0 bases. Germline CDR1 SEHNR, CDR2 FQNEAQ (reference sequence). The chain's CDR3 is CASSRGTSGSTDTQYF. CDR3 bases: TGTGCCAGCAGCCGAGGGACTAGCGGGAGCACAGATACGCAGTATTTT.

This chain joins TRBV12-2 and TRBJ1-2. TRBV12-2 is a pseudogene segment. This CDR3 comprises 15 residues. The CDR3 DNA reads TGTGCAAGTCGCCCGAGGTTCGTGGGGGGCTATGGCTACACCTTC. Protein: CASRPRFVGGYGYTF.

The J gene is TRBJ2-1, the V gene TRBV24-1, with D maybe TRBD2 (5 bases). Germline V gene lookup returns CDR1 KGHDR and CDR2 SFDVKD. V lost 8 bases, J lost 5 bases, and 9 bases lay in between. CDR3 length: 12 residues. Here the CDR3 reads CATNGVNNEQFF. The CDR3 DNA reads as TGTGCCACCAACGGGGTTAACAATGAGCAGTTCTTC.

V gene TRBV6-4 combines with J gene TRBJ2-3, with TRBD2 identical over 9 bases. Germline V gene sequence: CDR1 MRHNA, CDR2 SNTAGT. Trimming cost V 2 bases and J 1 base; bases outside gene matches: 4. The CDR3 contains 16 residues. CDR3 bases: TGTGCCAGCAGTGACCTAGCTAGCGGGGGCACAGATACGCAGTATTTT. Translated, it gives CASSDLASGGTDTQYF.

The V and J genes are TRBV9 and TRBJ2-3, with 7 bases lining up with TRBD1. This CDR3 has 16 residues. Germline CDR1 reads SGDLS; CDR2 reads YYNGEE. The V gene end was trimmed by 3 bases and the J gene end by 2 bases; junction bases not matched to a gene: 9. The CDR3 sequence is CASSERGPSDTDTQYF. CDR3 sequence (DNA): TGTGCCAGCAGCGAGAGGGGGCCCTCTGACACAGATACGCAGTATTTT.